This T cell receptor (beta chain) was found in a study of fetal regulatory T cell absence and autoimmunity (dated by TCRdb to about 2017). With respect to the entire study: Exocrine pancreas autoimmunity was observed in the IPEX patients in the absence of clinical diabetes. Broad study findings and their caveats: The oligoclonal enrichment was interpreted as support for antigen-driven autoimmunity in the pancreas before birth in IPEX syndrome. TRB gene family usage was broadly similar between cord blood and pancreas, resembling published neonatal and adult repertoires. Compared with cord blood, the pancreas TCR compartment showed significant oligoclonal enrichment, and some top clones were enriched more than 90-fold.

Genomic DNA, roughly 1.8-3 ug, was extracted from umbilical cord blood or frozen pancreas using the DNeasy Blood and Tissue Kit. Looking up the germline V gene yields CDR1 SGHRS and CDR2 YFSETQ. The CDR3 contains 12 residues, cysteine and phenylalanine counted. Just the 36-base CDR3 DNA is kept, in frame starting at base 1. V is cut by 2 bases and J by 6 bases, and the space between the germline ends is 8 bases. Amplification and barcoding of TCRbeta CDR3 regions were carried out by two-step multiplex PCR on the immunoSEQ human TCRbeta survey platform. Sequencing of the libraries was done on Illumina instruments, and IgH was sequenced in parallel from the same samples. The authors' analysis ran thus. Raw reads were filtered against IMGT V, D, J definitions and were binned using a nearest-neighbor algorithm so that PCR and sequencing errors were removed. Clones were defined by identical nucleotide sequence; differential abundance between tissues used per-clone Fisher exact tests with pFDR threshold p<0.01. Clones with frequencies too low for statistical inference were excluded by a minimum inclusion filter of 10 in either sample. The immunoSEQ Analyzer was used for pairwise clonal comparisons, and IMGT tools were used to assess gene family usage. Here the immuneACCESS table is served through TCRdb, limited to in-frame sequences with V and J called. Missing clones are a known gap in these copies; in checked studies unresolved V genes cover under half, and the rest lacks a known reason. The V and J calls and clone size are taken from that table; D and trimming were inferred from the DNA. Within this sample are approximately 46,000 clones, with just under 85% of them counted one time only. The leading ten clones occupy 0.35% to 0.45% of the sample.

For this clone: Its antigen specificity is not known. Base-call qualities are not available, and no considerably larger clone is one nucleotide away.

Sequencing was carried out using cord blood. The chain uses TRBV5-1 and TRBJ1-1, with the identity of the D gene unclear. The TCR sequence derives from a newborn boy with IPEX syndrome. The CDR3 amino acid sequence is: CASSFGRAEAFF. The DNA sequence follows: TGCGCCAGCAGCTTCGGGCGGGCTGAAGCTTTCTTT.